This is a list of T cell receptor beta chains from one sample in a study of blood T cell repertoires in COVID-19. TCRdb keeps only in-frame clones here, not all; method: immunoSEQ multiplex PCR. The data show about 180,000 clones, 75% to 90% seen once. Sequenced: peripheral blood. The receptors were sampled from a man in his sixties with acute or convalescent COVID-19. Both conserved end residues are part of each CDR3. D genes are given only for firm matches. Clone size is given for some rows only: seen once, a few or many times, or a class if the clone is expanded.

V gene	D gene	J gene	clone size	CDR3 DNA	CDR3 protein
TRBV28	-	TRBJ1-2	-	TGTGCCAGCAGCCCCGGAGTTAACTATGGCTACACCTTC	CASSPGVNYGYTF
TRBV5-1	-	TRBJ2-5	-	TGCGCCAGCAGCTTGGTTGTGGGGGCCCAAGAGACCCAGTACTTC	CASSLVVGAQETQYF
TRBV6-2/TRBV6-3	-	TRBJ2-7	-	TGTGCCAGCAGCCCCGGCACTTATCTAGGCGAGCAGTACTTC	CASSPGTYLGEQYF
TRBV19	TRBD1	TRBJ1-5	-	TGTGCCAGTAGTATAGTTACAGGGGGAAATAGCAATCAGCCCCAGCATTTT	CASSIVTGGNSNQPQHF
TRBV27	TRBD2	TRBJ2-3	few	TGTGCCAGCAGACTAGCGGGATCGGATACGCAGTATTTT	CASRLAGSDTQYF
TRBV18	TRBD2	TRBJ2-7	-	TGTGCCAGCTCACCAAGCGGGAGCTCCTACGAGCAGTACTTC	CASSPSGSSYEQYF
TRBV6-5	-	TRBJ1-5	-	TGTGCCAGCAGTTACCTCCCGACAGACAATCAGCCCCAGCATTTT	CASSYLPTDNQPQHF
TRBV5-5	-	TRBJ2-7	-	TGTGCCAGCAGCTTGGGTAGGGGAACACACTCCTACGAGCAGTACTTC	CASSLGRGTHSYEQYF
TRBV6-5	TRBD1	TRBJ2-7	-	TGTGCCAGCAGTTACACTGGACAGGGGGCACTTTACGAGCAGTACTTC	CASSYTGQGALYEQYF
TRBV5-1	TRBD1	TRBJ1-6	-	TGCGCCAGCAGCAAAGGGACAGGCCGAGATAATTCACCCCTCCACTTT	CASSKGTGRDNSPLHF
TRBV7-2	TRBD2	TRBJ2-1	-	TGTGCCAGCAGCCGTCGGGGGACTAGCGGCTCCAATGAGCAGTTCTTC	CASSRRGTSGSNEQFF
TRBV3-1/TRBV3-2	-	TRBJ1-6	-	TGTGCCAGCAGCCAAGATGGCCCTCTGTCCTATAATTCACCCCTCCACTTT	CASSQDGPLSYNSPLHF
TRBV24-1	TRBD2	TRBJ2-3	-	TGTGCCACCAGTGATGGGACTAGCGGGAGGGTTTCTACGCAGTATTTT	CATSDGTSGRVSTQYF
TRBV5-5	-	TRBJ1-5	-	TGTGCCAGCAGCTTGGCACCCGAGCAGCCCCAGCATTTT	CASSLAPEQPQHF
TRBV7-7	-	TRBJ2-5	-	TGTGCTAGCAGCTTAGTCGTAGGAGCCCGGGAGACCCAGTACTTC	CASSLVVGARETQYF
TRBV7-9	-	TRBJ2-3	few	TGTGCCAGCAGCCCGAGCACAGATACGCAGTATTTT	CASSPSTDTQYF
TRBV9	TRBD2	TRBJ2-1	once	TGTGCCAGCAGCTCGGGACTAGCGAAAAATGAGCAGTTCTTC	CASSSGLAKNEQFF
TRBV27	TRBD1	TRBJ1-4	once	TGTGCCAGCAGAACTACAGGGGGCCGGGAAAAACTGTTTTTT	CASRTTGGREKLFF
TRBV2	TRBD1	TRBJ2-7	-	TGTGCCAGCAGTTCCCGGGACAGTACCTCCTACGAGCAGTACTTC	CASSSRDSTSYEQYF
TRBV28	TRBD1	TRBJ2-4	-	TGTGCCAGCGGGTCACAGGGGGCGGGGGCCAAAAACATTCAGTACTTC	CASGSQGAGAKNIQYF
TRBV7-3	-	TRBJ2-1	-	TGTGCCAGCAGCTTATCCAGGACAACCTACAATGAGCAGTTCTTC	CASSLSRTTYNEQFF
TRBV10-1	TRBD2	TRBJ2-3	-	TGCGCCAGCAGTGAGGTGACTAGCGGGAAAGCAGATACGCAGTATTTT	CASSEVTSGKADTQYF
TRBV6-1	-	TRBJ2-7	-	TGTGCCAGCAGTGAAGCCGGCTCCTACGAGCAGTACTTC	CASSEAGSYEQYF
TRBV6-6	TRBD1	TRBJ2-7	-	TGTGCCAGCAAGGGACAGGGAACTAGCGAGCAGTACTTC	CASKGQGTSEQYF
TRBV28	-	TRBJ1-2	-	TGTGCCAGCAGTACCCGGGGAGTGTCAGCGAACTATGGCTACACCTTC	CASSTRGVSANYGYTF
TRBV28	-	TRBJ1-2	-	TGTGCCAGCACCTCGGGGGTCATCTATGGCTACACCTTC	CASTSGVIYGYTF
TRBV19	-	TRBJ2-5	-	TGTGCCAGTAGTATGGGGGGTACCGGGGAGACCCAGTACTTC	CASSMGGTGETQYF
TRBV28	-	TRBJ2-7	-	TGTGCCAGCAGTTACTCCCGGGGCGAGCAGTACTTC	CASSYSRGEQYF
TRBV28	-	TRBJ1-1	few	TGTGCCAGCAGTTCCCCTCAGGTGGGACACAAGAACACTGAAGCTTTCTTT	CASSSPQVGHKNTEAFF
TRBV27	TRBD2	TRBJ2-7	-	TGTGCCAGCAGTTTATTTCGGGGGGCCTACGAGCAGTACTTC	CASSLFRGAYEQYF
TRBV6-4	-	TRBJ2-3	few	TGTGCCAGCAGTGAGCAGGCCGGCACAGATACGCAGTATTTT	CASSEQAGTDTQYF
TRBV15	TRBD1	TRBJ2-5	-	TGTGCCACCAGCAGAGGAAACTGGGACAGCCAAGAGACCCAGTACTTC	CATSRGNWDSQETQYF
TRBV5-5	-	TRBJ2-7	few	TGTGCCAGCAGCTTGGGAGTGCCCTTTCCCTACGAGCAGTACTTC	CASSLGVPFPYEQYF
TRBV6-5	-	TRBJ1-2	-	TGTGCCAGCAGTTACGGGCAGAACTATGGCTACACCTTC	CASSYGQNYGYTF
TRBV27	TRBD2	TRBJ2-5	-	TGTGCCAGCAGTTCTATTTCCGGCGGGGGGCAGGGCCAGTACTTC	CASSSISGGGQGQYF
TRBV3-1/TRBV3-2	TRBD2	TRBJ2-7	-	TGTGCCAGCAGCCCCCCGGCGGGGGGCTCCTACGAGCAGTACTTC	CASSPPAGGSYEQYF
TRBV9	-	TRBJ2-5	once	TGTGCCAGCAGCGTAGGCAACAGGGTCCGAGAGACCCAGTACTTC	CASSVGNRVRETQYF
TRBV5-8	-	TRBJ2-1	-	TGTGCCAGCAGCGAAGGACAGAGCTCCTACAATGAGCAGTTCTTC	CASSEGQSSYNEQFF
TRBV5-1	TRBD2	TRBJ2-1	-	TGCGCCAGCAGCTTGTGGACTAGCGGGAACTACAATGAGCAGTTCTTC	CASSLWTSGNYNEQFF
TRBV2	-	TRBJ2-1	-	TGTGCCAGCAGTGAAATCGAGGGATACTACAATGAGCAGTTCTTC	CASSEIEGYYNEQFF
TRBV30	-	TRBJ1-1	-	TGTGCCTGGAGGGTCGGGGGGGCGCCAGAAGCTTTCTTT	CAWRVGGAPEAFF
TRBV2	TRBD2	TRBJ2-7	-	TGTGCCAGCAGGGCGCGGGAGGGCCGAAACGAGCAGTACTTC	CASRAREGRNEQYF
TRBV7-8	-	TRBJ1-4	-	TGTGCCAGCAGCATGGGCCCGGAGGGTGAAAAACTGTTTTTT	CASSMGPEGEKLFF
TRBV3-1/TRBV3-2	-	TRBJ2-2	-	TGTGCCAGCAGCCAAGGCAGGGCCCTTCTTACCGGGGAGCTGTTTTTT	CASSQGRALLTGELFF
TRBV7-2	-	TRBJ1-5	once	TGTGCCAGCAGCCTTTCTCCGGGGACAACTAATCAGCCCCAGCATTTT	CASSLSPGTTNQPQHF
TRBV19	-	TRBJ2-2	few	TGTGCCAGTAGTAGTTCAGGGGCAACCGGGGAGCTGTTTTTT	CASSSSGATGELFF